Detailed here is one TCR beta chain. Its antigen is not identified. The data were obtained in a study of cytomegalovirus exposure and HLA in healthy donors. Study-wide context: From HLA-typed donors, an early data release held 70 million to 95 million unique TCRs.

Germline loops: CDR1 MGHDK, CDR2 SYGVNS. CDR3 length: 15 residues. V lost 7 bases, J lost 10 bases, and 12 bases stayed unmatched. Primers included in the PCR were 60 Vbeta and 13 Jbeta primers. Authors' processing steps: Around 10 million shared chains were among around 80 million unique TCR beta chains counted in a later analysis. The data were produced by immunoSEQ multiplex PCR, yet TCRdb's version contains in-frame clones alone and is incomplete. V and J calls and clone size come straight from that table; D and trimming were deduced from the DNA. The sample table sets out under 200,000 clones. Study-wide findings and caveats: In a later analysis, an Asian-associated ancestry cluster reportedly showed fewer N-insertions than the approximately 640-donor mean. Later analysis suggested most CMV-associated TCR beta chains were HLA-restricted.

Sequenced sample: PBMCs. The receptor was derived from a man in his thirties or forties in good health and CMV-seronegative. The chain couples TRBV25-1 to TRBJ1-4; 10 nucleotides line up with TRBD1. CDR3 region: CASTPGTGAFGKLFF. In DNA form, the CDR3 reads TGTGCCAGCACCCCGGGGACAGGGGCCTTCGGAAAACTGTTTTTT.